This TCR beta chain was documented in a study of blood T cell repertoires in COVID-19. Study-wide background: Whether acute or convalescent, the COVID-19 samples came from the United States, Italy and Spain.

In the authors' methods: By means of reference gene primer amplification, nucleated cell counts were estimated. The repertoire was sequenced with immunoSEQ multiplex PCR; TCRdb's copy has only in-frame clones and lacks some. The V and J calls and clone size are taken from that table; D and trimming were inferred from the DNA. This sample yields about 98,000 clones, of which approximately 86% are seen a single time; more than 5% belongs to the top ten. Germline loops: CDR1 SGHTA, CDR2 FQGNSA. The CDR3 runs to 16 residues. The ends were cut back, 5 bases at V and 0 bases at J, with 13 bases in the middle.

The receptor comes from a woman between 45 and 60 years old with COVID-19, enrolled during active disease. The rearrangement links TRBV7-2 to TRBJ2-2; D possibly corresponds to TRBD2 (6 bases). The sequencing input was peripheral blood. The CDR3 sequence is CASSERDFANTGELFF. CDR3 bases: TGTGCCAGCAGCGAAAGGGACTTTGCGAACACCGGGGAGCTGTTTTTT. The full variable domain, in which reference TRBV7-2 and TRBJ2-2 provide the parts outside the CDR3, is GAGVSQSPSNKVTEKGKDVELRCDPISGHTALYWYRQSLGQGLEFLIYFQGNSAPDKSGLPSDRFSAERTGGSVSTLTIQRTQQEDSAVYLCASSERDFANTGELFFGEGSRLTVL.